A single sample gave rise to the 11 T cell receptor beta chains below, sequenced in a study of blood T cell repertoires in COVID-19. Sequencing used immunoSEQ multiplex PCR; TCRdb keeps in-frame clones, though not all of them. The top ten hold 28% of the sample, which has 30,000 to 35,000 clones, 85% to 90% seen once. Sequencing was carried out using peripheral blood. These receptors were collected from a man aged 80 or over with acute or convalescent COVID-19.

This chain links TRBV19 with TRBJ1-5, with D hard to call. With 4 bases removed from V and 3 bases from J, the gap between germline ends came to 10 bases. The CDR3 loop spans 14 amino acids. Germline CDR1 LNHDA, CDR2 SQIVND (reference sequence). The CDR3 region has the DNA TGTGCCAGTAGTAGTCCCGCTAACAATCAGCCCCAGCATTTT. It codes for CASSSPANNQPQHF.

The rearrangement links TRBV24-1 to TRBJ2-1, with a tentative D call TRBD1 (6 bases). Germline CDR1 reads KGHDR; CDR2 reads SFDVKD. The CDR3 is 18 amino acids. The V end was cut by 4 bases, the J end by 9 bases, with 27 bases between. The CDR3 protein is CATSEGPHRDGRWGEQFF. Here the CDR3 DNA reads TGTGCCACCAGTGAAGGTCCGCACAGGGATGGGAGATGGGGTGAGCAGTTCTTC.

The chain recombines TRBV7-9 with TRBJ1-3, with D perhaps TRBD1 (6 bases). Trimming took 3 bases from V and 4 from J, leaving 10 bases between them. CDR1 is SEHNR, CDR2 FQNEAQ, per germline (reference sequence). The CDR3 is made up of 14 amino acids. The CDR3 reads CASSFSGVGNTIYF. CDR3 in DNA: TGTGCCAGCAGCTTTTCAGGGGTAGGAAACACCATATATTTT.

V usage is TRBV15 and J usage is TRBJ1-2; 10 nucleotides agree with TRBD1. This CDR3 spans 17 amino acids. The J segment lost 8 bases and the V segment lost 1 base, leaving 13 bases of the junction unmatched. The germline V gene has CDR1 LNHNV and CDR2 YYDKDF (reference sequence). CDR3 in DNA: TGTGCCACCAGCAGAGCCGGGACAGGGGTCCTCGTTCGAGGCTACACCTTC. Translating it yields CATSRAGTGVLVRGYTF.

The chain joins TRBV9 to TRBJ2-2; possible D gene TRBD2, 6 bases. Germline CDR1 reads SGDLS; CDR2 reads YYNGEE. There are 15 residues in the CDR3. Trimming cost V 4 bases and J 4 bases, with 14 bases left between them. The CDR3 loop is CASSPRDLSTGELFF. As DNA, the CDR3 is TGTGCCAGCAGCCCAAGGGACTTATCCACCGGGGAGCTGTTTTTT.

Here the CDR3 reads CASSVRGGDTEQFF. CDR3 in DNA: TGTGCCAGCAGCGTACGCGGGGGAGACACTGAGCAGTTCTTC. The J gene is TRBJ2-1, the V gene TRBV9; 7 nucleotides align to TRBD2. The CDR3 spans 14 residues. V dropped 1 base and J dropped 9; count of bases not matched to a gene: 7. Germline loops: CDR1 SGDLS, CDR2 YYNGEE.

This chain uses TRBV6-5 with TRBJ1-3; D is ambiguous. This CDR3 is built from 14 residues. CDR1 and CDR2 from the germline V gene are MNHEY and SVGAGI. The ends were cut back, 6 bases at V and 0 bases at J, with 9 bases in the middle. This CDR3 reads CASSLSHSGNTIYF. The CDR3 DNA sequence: TGTGCCAGCAGCCTTAGCCACTCTGGAAACACCATATATTTT.

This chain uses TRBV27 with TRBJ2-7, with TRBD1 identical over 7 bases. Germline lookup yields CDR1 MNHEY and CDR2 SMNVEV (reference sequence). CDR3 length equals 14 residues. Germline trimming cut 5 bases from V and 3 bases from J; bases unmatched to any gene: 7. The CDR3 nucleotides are TGTGCCAGCAGTGCCCGGGACAGAGGCTACGAGCAGTACTTC. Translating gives CASSARDRGYEQYF.

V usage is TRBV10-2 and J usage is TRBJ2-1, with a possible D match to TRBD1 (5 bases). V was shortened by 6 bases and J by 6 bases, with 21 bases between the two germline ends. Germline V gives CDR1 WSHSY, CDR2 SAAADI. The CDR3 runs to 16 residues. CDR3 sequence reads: CASSWTLQTNGNEQFF. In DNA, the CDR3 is TGCGCCAGCAGCTGGACACTTCAAACTAATGGCAATGAGCAGTTCTTC.

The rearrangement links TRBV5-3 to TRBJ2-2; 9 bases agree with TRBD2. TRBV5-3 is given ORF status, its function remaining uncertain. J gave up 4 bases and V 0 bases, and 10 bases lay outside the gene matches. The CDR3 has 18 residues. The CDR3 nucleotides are TGTGCCAGAAGCTTGGCGGTTAGCGGGAGAGGTAGCACCGGGGAGCTGTTTTTT. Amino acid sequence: CARSLAVSGRGSTGELFF.

CDR3 sequence reads: CASRNGQSYNSPLHF. The CDR3 region has the DNA TGTGCCAGCAGAAACGGACAGAGCTATAATTCACCCCTCCACTTT. The chain is built from TRBV6-5 and TRBJ1-6; possibly TRBD1 for D (6 bases). V lost 6 bases and J 3 bases, leaving 12 bases between the germline ends. CDR3 length: 15 residues. Germline-derived CDR1 and CDR2 are MNHEY and SVGAGI.